This TCR beta chain was retrieved from a study of response to subunit inactivated influenza vaccine. The study's findings and limits: The authors offered the suggestion that each seasonal influenza vaccination recruits few new T cells.

The junction had 14 bases not matched to a gene; V was cut back by 6 bases and J by 5 bases. Germline V gives CDR1 WSHSY, CDR2 SAAADI. The CDR3 contains 17 residues. This clonotype was seen ten or more times. Its antigen is unidentified. MiXCR, applied by TCRdb to the RT-PCR reads, yields one record per CDR3 protein. The data show a few hundred thousand distinct CDR3 sequences, about 10% seen once. The same data also contributed to another study, on T cells expressing NK-cell markers. In that study: Production of TCR beta cDNA relied on 5'RACE template switching with UMIs. More than five donors showed dominant NKG2C+ clonotypes comprising roughly 1.0-7.0% of their CD8+ T cells. The CD3+CD56-NKG2C+ fraction of a handful of donors was also led by these clonotypes.

The source of this sequence is a man aged 45-65 years who received an inactivated influenza vaccine. The starting material was PBMCs from blood, obtained on the day of vaccination. The V call is TRBV10-2, the J call TRBJ2-2; 8 bases are a match to TRBD2. For the CDR3, the DNA is TGCGCCAGCAGCCCAAAGTTTGCGGGAGGTTATACCGGGGAGCTGTTTTTT. Its translation is CASSPKFAGGYTGELFF.